These T cell receptor beta chains were read from a single sample in a study of blood T cell repertoires in COVID-19. Using immunoSEQ multiplex PCR, the repertoire was profiled, and TCRdb retains in-frame clones only, with some absent. The repertoire holds under 60,000 clones, with roughly 83% as singletons. Sequenced material: peripheral blood. These receptor sequences come from a human donor in a cohort sampled during active COVID-19. CDR3s include the opening cysteine and the closing phenylalanine or tryptophan. D genes are given only for firm matches. Part of the rows lack a size; the others show once, few, many or a class for expanded clones.

>TRBJ2-7|TRBV24-1|-|-
TGTGCCACCAGCAGTGGTTACGAGCAGTACTTC
CATSSGYEQYF
>TRBJ1-2|TRBV6-5|-|-
TGTGCCAGCAGTTACGCGGGTACCTATGGCTACACCTTC
CASSYAGTYGYTF
>TRBJ2-5|TRBV19|TRBD1|-
TGTGCCAGTAGTCGATTACAGGGGGAGACCCAGTACTTC
CASSRLQGETQYF
>TRBJ1-4|TRBV3-1/TRBV3-2|-|-
TGTGCCAGCAGCCTGGACGGGGGAGTGAGAAAACTGTTTTTT
CASSLDGGVRKLFF
>TRBJ1-4|TRBV7-9|-|-
TGTGCCAGCAGCGCCCAGTCGCATTCTCCCGGGAAACTGTTTTTT
CASSAQSHSPGKLFF
>TRBJ1-2|TRBV7-2|TRBD1|-
TGTGCCAGCAGCCCCGTAGGAACGTCTCAGGGGGTAGGTGGCTACACCTTC
CASSPVGTSQGVGGYTF
>TRBJ1-2|TRBV9|TRBD1|-
TGTGCCAGCAGCGTTTTGGGGGGACAGAACTATGGCTACACCTTC
CASSVLGGQNYGYTF
>TRBJ1-6|TRBV6-5|-|-
TGTGCCAGCAGCCCGGGGGGGGGTTCACCCCTCCACTTT
CASSPGGGSPLHF
>TRBJ1-6|TRBV11-2|-|once
TGTGCCAGCAGCTTAGATAGGCGTAGCTCAAATTCACCCCTCCACTTT
CASSLDRRSSNSPLHF
>TRBJ1-3|TRBV12-3/TRBV12-4|-|-
TGTGCCAGCAGCCAGGGGCGCAGAAACACCATATATTTT
CASSQGRRNTIYF
>TRBJ1-6|TRBV6-4|-|-
TGTGCCAGCAGTGAAAGCGGGGCTTCACCCCTCCACTTT
CASSESGASPLHF
>TRBJ1-1|TRBV5-1|-|-
TGCGCCAGCAGCTTGGATGGGCAGAAGAACACTGAAGCTTTCTTT
CASSLDGQKNTEAFF
>TRBJ2-4|TRBV5-8|TRBD2|once
TGTGCCAGCAGCTTTCTGACGGGGGGAAACATTCAGTACTTC
CASSFLTGGNIQYF
>TRBJ1-1|TRBV14|TRBD1|-
TGTGCCATCGGCCTAAGACCGGGACAGGGGGAAAGGGACATGAACACTGAAGCTTTCTTT
CAIGLRPGQGERDMNTEAFF
>TRBJ1-1|TRBV18|TRBD1|-
TGTGCCAGCTCACCGTCCGGGACAGAGGAAGCTTTCTTT
CASSPSGTEEAFF
>TRBJ2-7|TRBV6-5|TRBD2|-
TGTGCCAGCATCAAAAGCGGGGGGTCCTACGAGCAGTACTTC
CASIKSGGSYEQYF
>TRBJ2-1|TRBV25-1|TRBD1|-
TGTGCCAGCAGTGACAGGACAGGGGGAAATGAGCAGTTCTTC
CASSDRTGGNEQFF
>TRBJ1-5|TRBV7-3|TRBD1|-
TGTGCCAGCTCCCCCCAGGGGGTCAGCAATCAGCCCCAGCATTTT
CASSPQGVSNQPQHF
>TRBJ1-4|TRBV5-6|-|-
TGTGCCAGCAGCACCGGGACAAGGGAAAAACTGTTTTTT
CASSTGTREKLFF
>TRBJ1-2|TRBV5-5|TRBD1|-
TGTGCCAGCAGCTTTCTCGACAGGGAAGGATACGGCTACACCTTC
CASSFLDREGYGYTF
>TRBJ1-3|TRBV28|-|-
TGTGCCAGCAGTAAAGGACAGTCCGCTGGAAACACCATATATTTT
CASSKGQSAGNTIYF
>TRBJ1-1|TRBV7-9|-|-
TGTGCCAGCAGCTCCGACAGTGATCACAAGAACACTGAAGCTTTCTTT
CASSSDSDHKNTEAFF
>TRBJ1-1|TRBV14|-|-
TGTGCCAGCAGCCAGGCAGGCATGAACACTGAAGCTTTCTTT
CASSQAGMNTEAFF
>TRBJ1-3|TRBV28|-|-
TGTGCCAGCAGTTTATTGGCAGGCTCTGGAAACACCATATATTTT
CASSLLAGSGNTIYF
>TRBJ2-5|TRBV5-1|-|-
TGCGCCAGCAGCTTACTGACTGGAGTTCAAGAGACCCAGTACTTC
CASSLLTGVQETQYF
>TRBJ1-2|TRBV5-1|-|-
TGCGCCAGCAGCTCCCAGGGTCTGGATGGCTACACCTTC
CASSSQGLDGYTF
>TRBJ1-6|TRBV27|-|-
TGTGCCAGCAGTTCGATACTGAGCTCCTATAATTCACCCCTCCACTTT
CASSSILSSYNSPLHF
>TRBJ1-5|TRBV7-2|-|-
TGTGCCAGCAGCTTAGAAGGGAGGCGCTTTAATCAGCCCCAGCATTTT
CASSLEGRRFNQPQHF
>TRBJ1-2|TRBV19|-|-
TGTGCCAGTAAAAAGACAGACAGACCTGCTAACTATGGCTACACCTTC
CASKKTDRPANYGYTF
>TRBJ2-4|TRBV11-2|TRBD2|-
TGTGCCAGCAGCTTACGGTTAGCGGGGGAATCCAAAAACATTCAGTACTTC
CASSLRLAGESKNIQYF
>TRBJ1-3|TRBV6-5|-|-
TGTGCCAGCAGTCGCACTTCTGGAAACACCATATATTTT
CASSRTSGNTIYF
>TRBJ1-3|TRBV7-2|TRBD1|-
TGTGCCAGCAGCTTTGTACAGGGGGCTAGTGGAAACACCATATATTTT
CASSFVQGASGNTIYF
>TRBJ2-7|TRBV5-1|-|-
TGCGCCAGCAGCTTGATTCCCGGGACTGGCTACGAGCAGTACTTC
CASSLIPGTGYEQYF
>TRBJ2-1|TRBV29-1|TRBD2|-
TGCAGCGTTGAAAGAATAGCGGGGACACCCTACAATGAGCAGTTCTTC
CSVERIAGTPYNEQFF
>TRBJ2-7|TRBV19|-|few
TGTGCCAGTAGCCTGGGACAAGGGTACGAGCAGTACTTC
CASSLGQGYEQYF
>TRBJ1-5|TRBV29-1|TRBD1|-
TGCAGCGTTGGGGGCACAGGGGGCGGTCAGCCCCAGCATTTT
CSVGGTGGGQPQHF
>TRBJ2-7|TRBV7-2|TRBD1|-
TGTGCCAGCAGCTCACAGGGGGCATCTATCTACGAGCAGTACTTC
CASSSQGASIYEQYF
>TRBJ2-2|TRBV28|TRBD1|-
TGTGCCAGCAGTCCTGGACAGGTGAACACCGGGGAGCTGTTTTTT
CASSPGQVNTGELFF
>TRBJ1-1|TRBV28|TRBD1|-
TGTGCCAGCAGTACGGCCGGGACAGGGGTTTCTGAAGCTTTCTTT
CASSTAGTGVSEAFF
>TRBJ2-6|TRBV19|-|-
TGTGCCAGTAGTATCGGGAGCTCTGGGGCCAACGTCCTGACTTTC
CASSIGSSGANVLTF
>TRBJ1-2|TRBV5-4|TRBD1|-
TGTGCCAGCAGCTTGGGACAGGGGGCGGGTGGCTACACCTTC
CASSLGQGAGGYTF
>TRBJ2-3|TRBV4-1|TRBD1|-
TGCGCCAGCAGCCAAGGCTGGGACAGACCCACAGATACGCAGTATTTT
CASSQGWDRPTDTQYF
>TRBJ2-4|TRBV3-1/TRBV3-2|TRBD2|-
TGTGCCAGCAGCCATGTAGCGGGGGGCCAAAACATTCAGTACTTC
CASSHVAGGQNIQYF
>TRBJ1-1|TRBV15|-|-
TGTGCCACCAGCAGAACAGGAGGGCATGAAGCTTTCTTT
CATSRTGGHEAFF
>TRBJ1-1|TRBV6-6|-|-
TGTGCCAGCAGTCCCAAACTTGGCACTGAAGCTTTCTTT
CASSPKLGTEAFF
>TRBJ2-1|TRBV4-1|TRBD1|-
TGCGCCAGCAGCCCCTTCCGGGACAGGGCCTACAATGAGCAGTTCTTC
CASSPFRDRAYNEQFF
>TRBJ2-1|TRBV12-3/TRBV12-4|TRBD1|-
TGTGCCAGCAGCCGACAGGGGGCAGGGGAGCAGTTCTTC
CASSRQGAGEQFF
>TRBJ2-1|TRBV4-3|TRBD2|-
TGCGCCAGCAGCCAAATAGCGGGGGGGGTCAATGAGCAGTTCTTC
CASSQIAGGVNEQFF
>TRBJ2-7|TRBV4-3|-|once
TGCGCCAGCAGCCAAGAGTTAAGCGAAAGGTACGAGCAGTACTTC
CASSQELSERYEQYF
>TRBJ1-2|TRBV6-2/TRBV6-3|TRBD1|-
TGTGCCAGCAGTTCCCCACGGACAGGGGACGCCTCCTATGGCTACACCTTC
CASSSPRTGDASYGYTF